The clone carrying this T cell receptor beta chain ranks as medium-sized. The CDR3 has 11 amino acids. Per the germline V gene, CDR1 is SNHLY and CDR2 is FYNNEI. V dropped 3 bases and J dropped 5 bases, with 4 bases sitting between them. The sample comes from a study of cytomegalovirus exposure and HLA in healthy donors. On the study more broadly: An earlier analysis found some 100 million unique TCR beta sequences from approximately 190 million T cells.

Both 60 Vbeta primers and 13 Jbeta primers went into the PCR. This table comes from immunoSEQ multiplex PCR, and its TCRdb copy is limited to in-frame clones, with some not included. The sample yields roughly 100,000 clones, 65% to 80% seen once. The chain is built from TRBV2 and TRBJ2-5; unclear D gene. The clonotype comes from a man aged 35 to 55 in good health and CMV-seropositive. Sequences were obtained from PBMCs. The CDR3 bases are TGTGCCAGCAGTGATCCGGAGACCCAGTACTTC. Amino acid sequence: CASSDPETQYF.